This passage covers 22 T cell receptor beta chains from one sample sequenced in a study of T cells in Graves' hyperthyroidism and ophthalmopathy. Amplification targeted TCR beta CDR3 regions from RNA transcripts. The HTBI primer set served for first-round RT-PCR of the TCR CDR3. TCRdb used MiXCR to reprocess the multiplex PCR reads, holding one entry per CDR3 protein. The table shows over 550,000 distinct CDR3 sequences, with 16% occurring only once. Sample: blood. The receptors stem from a woman aged 18-35 years with Graves' hyperthyroidism.

In its sample, this clonotype was seen many times. This rearrangement joins TRBV6-1 to TRBJ2-7; either TRBD1 or TRBD2 may supply D (5 bases each). V lost 6 bases and J 0 bases, leaving 12 bases between the germline ends. Germline V gene sequence: CDR1 MNHNS, CDR2 SASEGT. The CDR3 sequence is 14 residues long. CDR3 region: CASSEGRSSYEQYF. The CDR3 bases are TGTGCCAGCAGCGAGGGACGGAGCTCCTACGAGCAGTACTTC.

This clonotype occurred many times. The V gene is TRBV4-1, the J gene TRBJ2-3; D not certain. This CDR3 is 15 amino acids long. Per germline, CDR1 MGHRA and CDR2 YSYEKL. Trimming shortened V by 0 bases and J by 0 bases, and 7 bases separated the two germline ends. For the CDR3, the DNA is TGCGCCAGCAGCCAAGAGCGGAAAAGCACAGATACGCAGTATTTT. The encoded protein is CASSQERKSTDTQYF.

Here the CDR3 reads CASSLDGRGMNTEAFF. The CDR3 DNA reads as TGTGCCAGCAGCTTAGATGGTCGGGGAATGAACACTGAAGCTTTCTTT. This chain connects TRBV7-8 to TRBJ1-1; D is undetermined. Germline-derived CDR1 and CDR2 are SGHVS and FQNEAQ. The CDR3 has 16 residues. V lost 1 base to trimming and J lost 0 bases, with 12 bases between them.

This clonotype was detected many times. CDR3 protein: CASSARKNTEAFF. The CDR3 DNA follows: TGTGCCAGCAGCGCAAGGAAGAACACTGAAGCTTTCTTT. This chain links TRBV11-1 with TRBJ1-1, with D hard to call. The V and J ends lost 5 bases and 1 base respectively, with 8 bases between them. The CDR3 has 13 amino acids. Germline V gene lookup returns CDR1 SGHAT and CDR2 FQDESV (reference sequence).

The gene calls are TRBV10-2 and TRBJ2-1; TRBD1 aligns across 8 bases. CDR1 is WSHSY, CDR2 SAAADI, per germline. V shed 3 bases and J 12 bases; nucleotides not matched to a gene: 7. This CDR3 comprises 13 residues. This chain's CDR3 is CASSEETGVGQFF. CDR3 coding DNA: TGCGCCAGCAGTGAAGAGACAGGGGTTGGGCAGTTCTTC.

This clonotype was picked up many times. The V call is TRBV12-3 or TRBV12-4, the J call TRBJ1-5; no reliable D call. V lost 9 bases and J 1 base, leaving 10 bases between the germline ends. The CDR3 consists of 13 residues. The CDR3 loop is CASGERSNQPQHF. CDR3 bases: TGTGCCAGTGGGGAGAGGAGCAATCAGCCCCAGCATTTT.

J is TRBJ2-7 and V is TRBV27; TRBD1 aligns across 7 bases. The germline CDR1 and CDR2 sequences are MNHEY and SMNVEV (reference sequence). The CDR3 is 15 amino acids. Trimming took 1 base from V and 1 from J; bases not matched to a gene: 4. The CDR3 nucleotides are TGTGCCAGCAGTTTATGGAGACAGGGATCCTACGAGCAGTACTTC. Translating it yields CASSLWRQGSYEQYF.

For this clonotype: A much bigger clone sits one base away, suggesting this may be a read error. The chain joins TRBV6-5 to TRBJ1-1, with 7 positions matching TRBD1. The germline gives CDR1 MNHEY, CDR2 SVGAGI. The CDR3 loop spans 14 amino acids. Germline trimming cut 4 bases from V and 6 bases from J; bases unmatched to any gene: 8. The CDR3 coding sequence is TGTGCCAGCAGTTTGGGACAGTGGGGCGCTGAAGCTTTCTTT. Translation gives CASSLGQWGAEAFF.

The table lists this clonotype with a few counts. This may come from a read error, since a much larger clone is one base off. V is TRBV12-3 or TRBV12-4 and J is TRBJ1-4; D ambiguous. The CDR3 totals 14 residues. The CDR3 loop reads CASSWVATSEKLFF. The CDR3 coding sequence is TGTGCCAGCAGTTGGGTTGCAACTAGTGAAAAACTGTTTTTT.

On this clonotype: This sequence may be a read error, since a much larger clone differs from it by one base. The rearrangement uses TRBV5-1 and TRBJ2-1; weak D call: TRBD1 (6 bases). The tail of the sequence fits TRBJ2-7 better, so the J call may be wrong. In germline, CDR1 is SGHRS, CDR2 YFSETQ. The CDR3 totals 15 residues. This CDR3 is CASSLVSQGLNEQYF. The DNA of the CDR3 is TGCGCCAGCAGCTTGGTTTCACAGGGTTTGAATGAGCAGTACTTC.

This clonotype showed up many times. The chain recombines TRBV7-9 with TRBJ2-3; D gene uncertain. Germline CDR1 is SEHNR and CDR2 is FQNEAQ (reference sequence). The germline V and J ends were trimmed by 5 bases and 4 bases, with 10 bases remaining between them. This CDR3 comprises 13 residues. CDR3 nucleotide sequence: TGTGCCAGCAGCCCCGGCGCCGCAGATACGCAGTATTTT. Amino acid sequence: CASSPGAADTQYF.

There are a few counts of this clonotype. The V call is TRBV12-3 or TRBV12-4, the J call TRBJ2-1; TRBD2 matches 8 bases. This CDR3 region has 12 residues. V dropped 10 bases and J dropped 9; count of bases not matched to a gene: 8. CDR3 bases: TGTGCCATCCGGGGGGGGTGGGGTGAGCAGTTCTTC. Encoded protein: CAIRGGWGEQFF.

This clonotype was seen many times. The genes are TRBV7-8 and TRBJ2-3; D gene uncertain. CDR1 SGHVS and CDR2 FQNEAQ come from the germline V gene. This CDR3 has 14 residues. With 2 bases removed from V and 2 bases from J, the gap between germline ends came to 8 bases. The CDR3 DNA sequence: TGTGCCAGCAGCTTACGTCCTAACACAGATACGCAGTATTTT. Translation: CASSLRPNTDTQYF.

There are a few counts of this clonotype. The J gene is TRBJ2-1, the V gene TRBV3-1; 7 nucleotides match TRBD2. CDR3 length: 17 residues. Germline lookup yields CDR1 LGHDT and CDR2 YNNKEL (reference sequence). The trim removed 1 base at V and 3 bases at J, leaving 9 bases unmatched. The chain's CDR3 is CASSQVLGGGNYNEQFF. The CDR3, as DNA: TGTGCCAGCAGCCAAGTTCTCGGCGGGGGTAACTACAATGAGCAGTTCTTC.

This clonotype was seen only a few times. The chain couples TRBV4-1 to TRBJ1-5, with 10 bases matching TRBD1. J lost 5 bases, V lost 5 bases, and 6 bases had no gene match. Germline V CDR1 and CDR2: MGHRA, YSYEKL. The CDR3 spans 15 residues. The CDR3 loop is CASSVRDRGDQPQHF. In DNA form, the CDR3 reads TGCGCCAGCAGCGTCCGGGACAGGGGCGATCAGCCCCAGCATTTT.

There are many counts of this clonotype. This rearrangement joins TRBV12-3 or TRBV12-4 to TRBJ2-3; D is possibly TRBD1 (6 bases). CDR3 length: 13 residues. V was cut by 7 bases and J by 2 bases, with 10 bases left in between. The CDR3, as DNA: TGTGCCAGCACGGGACACAACACAGATACGCAGTATTTT. Translating it yields CASTGHNTDTQYF.

The V gene is TRBV27, the J gene TRBJ2-7; D is uncertain. Germline CDR1 MNHEY, CDR2 SMNVEV (reference sequence). V dropped 10 bases and J dropped 0 bases, with 34 bases sitting between them. The CDR3 is 20 amino acids. CDR3 coding DNA: TGTGCCACCATTAAGGCCCCGAAAGAAGCCGGCGGCAGTAGCTCCTACGAGCAGTACTTC. It encodes CATIKAPKEAGGSSSYEQYF.

This clonotype was found a few times. V usage is TRBV4-1 and J usage is TRBJ1-5; possible D gene TRBD1, 6 bases. The CDR3 consists of 18 residues. Germline loops: CDR1 MGHRA, CDR2 YSYEKL. V gave up 2 bases and J gave up 4 bases, with 21 bases separating them. CDR3 nucleotide sequence: TGCGCCAGCAGCCAAAGGCCCCTTCCTATAGGGGGAAATCAGCCCCAGCATTTT. This sequence encodes CASSQRPLPIGGNQPQHF.

V usage is TRBV11-2 and J usage is TRBJ2-7; the D gene is possibly TRBD2 (5 bases). The CDR3 is 13 residues long. From germline, CDR1 is SGHAT and CDR2 FQNNGV. Deletions cut 2 bases from V and 4 bases from J, with 9 bases between. The CDR3 nucleotides are TGTGCCAGCAGCTTATTCGGGATGTACGAGCAGTACTTC. It encodes CASSLFGMYEQYF.

This clonotype was detected a few times. This chain uses TRBV7-9 with TRBJ2-3, with 9 bases fitting TRBD2. This CDR3 has 15 residues. The germline V gene encodes CDR1 SEHNR and CDR2 FQNEAQ (reference sequence). The V and J ends lost 7 bases and 2 bases, in that order; junction bases with no gene match: 7. The CDR3 DNA is TGTGCCAGCACGAGCGGGAGGATAACCACAGATACGCAGTATTTT. Protein: CASTSGRITTDTQYF. Filled out from reference TRBV7-9 and TRBJ2-3, the complete variable domain reads DTGVSQNPRHKITKRGQNVTFRCDPISEHNRLYWYRQTLGQGPEFLTYFQNEAQLEKSRLLSDRFSAERPKGSFSTLEIQRTEQGDSAMYLCASTSGRITTDTQYFGPGTRLTVL.

The sample holds many counts of this clonotype. V and J are TRBV11-3 and TRBJ1-4; D uncertain. The CDR3 spans 12 residues. Trimming removed 2 bases from V and 8 bases from J, with 6 bases in between. CDR1 is SGHNT and CDR2 is YENEEA in the germline V gene. The CDR3 nucleotides are TGTGCCAGCAGCTTAACGGGGGAAAAACTGTTTTTT. Protein product: CASSLTGEKLFF.

This clonotype was counted ten times or more. The chain recombines TRBV20-1 with TRBJ2-5; 8 bases fit TRBD2. The V gene end was trimmed by 0 bases and the J gene end by 1 base; junction bases not matched to a gene: 7. Germline V gene data show CDR1 as DFQATT and CDR2 as SNEGSKA (reference sequence). This CDR3 has 16 amino acids. The CDR3 DNA is TGCAGTGCTAGAGATGCCAAGCGGGGGTCCCAAGAGACCCAGTACTTC. Protein product: CSARDAKRGSQETQYF.